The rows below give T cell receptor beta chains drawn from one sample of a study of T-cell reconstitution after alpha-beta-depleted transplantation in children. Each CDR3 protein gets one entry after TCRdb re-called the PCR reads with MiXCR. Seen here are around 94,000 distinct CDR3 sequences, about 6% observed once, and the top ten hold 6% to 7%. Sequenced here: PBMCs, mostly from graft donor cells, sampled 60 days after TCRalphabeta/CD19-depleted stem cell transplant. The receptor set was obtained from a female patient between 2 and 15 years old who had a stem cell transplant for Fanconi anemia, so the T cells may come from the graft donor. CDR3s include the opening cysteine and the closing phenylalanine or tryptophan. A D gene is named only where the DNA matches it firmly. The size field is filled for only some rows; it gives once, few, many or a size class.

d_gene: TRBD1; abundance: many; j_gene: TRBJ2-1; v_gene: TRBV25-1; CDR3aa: CASSEYFSGTGYYNEQFF; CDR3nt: TGTGCCAGCAGTGAATATTTCTCCGGGACAGGTTACTACAATGAGCAGTTCTTC
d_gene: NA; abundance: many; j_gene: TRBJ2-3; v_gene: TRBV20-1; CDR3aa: CSAAMTPDTQYF; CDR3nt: TGCAGTGCCGCCATGACCCCAGATACGCAGTATTTT
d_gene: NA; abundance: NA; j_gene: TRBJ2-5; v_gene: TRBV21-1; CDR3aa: CASSKGGQSQETQYF; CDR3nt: TGTGCCAGCAGCAAAGGGGGACAGTCACAAGAGACCCAGTACTTC
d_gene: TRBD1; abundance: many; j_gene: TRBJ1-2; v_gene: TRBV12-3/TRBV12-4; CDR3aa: CASRPSGQGLDYGYTF; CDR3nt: TGTGCCAGCAGGCCCTCCGGACAGGGGTTGGACTATGGCTACACCTTC
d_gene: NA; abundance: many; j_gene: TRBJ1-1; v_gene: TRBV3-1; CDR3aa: CASRKDMNTEAFF; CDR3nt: TGTGCCAGCAGAAAAGACATGAACACTGAAGCTTTCTTT
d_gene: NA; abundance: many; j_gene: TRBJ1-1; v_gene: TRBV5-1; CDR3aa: CASSLSGTDTEAFF; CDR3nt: TGCGCCAGCAGCTTGTCAGGGACGGACACTGAAGCTTTCTTT
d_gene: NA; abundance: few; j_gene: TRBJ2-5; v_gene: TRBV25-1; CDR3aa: CASSDVTDQETQYF; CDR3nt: TGTGCCAGCAGTGATGTTACGGACCAAGAGACCCAGTACTTC
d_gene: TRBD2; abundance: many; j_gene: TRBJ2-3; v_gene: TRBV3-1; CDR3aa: CASRQTSGTDTQYF; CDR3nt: TGTGCCAGCAGACAGACTAGCGGTACAGATACGCAGTATTTT
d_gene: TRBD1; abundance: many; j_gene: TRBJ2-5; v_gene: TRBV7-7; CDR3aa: CASSFDRVGETQYF; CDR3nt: TGTGCCAGCAGCTTCGACAGGGTGGGAGAGACCCAGTACTTC
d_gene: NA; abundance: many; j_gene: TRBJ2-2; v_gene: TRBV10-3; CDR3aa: CAISESTQGNTGELFF; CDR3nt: TGTGCCATCAGTGAGTCGACCCAGGGCAACACCGGGGAGCTGTTTTTT
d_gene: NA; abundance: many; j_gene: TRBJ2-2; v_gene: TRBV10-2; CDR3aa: CASRPWTAANTGELFF; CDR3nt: TGCGCCAGCAGACCTTGGACAGCTGCGAACACCGGGGAGCTGTTTTTT
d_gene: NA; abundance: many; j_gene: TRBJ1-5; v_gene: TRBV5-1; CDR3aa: CASSLDGGDQPQHF; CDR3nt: TGCGCCAGCAGCTTGGATGGGGGAGACCAGCCCCAGCATTTT
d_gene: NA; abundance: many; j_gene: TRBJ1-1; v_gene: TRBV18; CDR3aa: CASSPSGQGTEAFF; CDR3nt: TGTGCCAGCTCACCCTCGGGGCAGGGGACTGAAGCTTTCTTT
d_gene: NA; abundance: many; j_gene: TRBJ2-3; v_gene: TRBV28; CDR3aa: CASSLDTQYF; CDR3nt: TGTGCCAGCAGTTTAGATACGCAGTATTTT
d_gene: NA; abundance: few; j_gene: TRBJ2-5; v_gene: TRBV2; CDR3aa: CASSERTPFQETQYF; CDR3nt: TGTGCCAGCAGTGAACGGACCCCGTTTCAAGAGACCCAGTACTTC
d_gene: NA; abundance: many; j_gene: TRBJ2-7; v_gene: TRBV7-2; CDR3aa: CASSFRSGYEQYF; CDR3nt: TGTGCCAGCAGCTTTCGCAGTGGCTACGAGCAGTACTTC
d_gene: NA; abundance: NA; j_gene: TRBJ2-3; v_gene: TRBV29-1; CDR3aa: CSVRSGTASTDTQYF; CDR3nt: TGCAGCGTCAGATCCGGGACGGCTAGCACAGATACGCAGTATTTT
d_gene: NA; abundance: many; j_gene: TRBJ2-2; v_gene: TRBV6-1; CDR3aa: CASSTAAGYTGELFF; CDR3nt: TGTGCCAGCAGTACCGCAGCAGGGTACACCGGGGAGCTGTTTTTT
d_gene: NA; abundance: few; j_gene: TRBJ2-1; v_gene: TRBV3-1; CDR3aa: CASSQVTGLGWNNEQFF; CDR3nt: TGTGCCAGCAGCCAAGTCACGGGACTGGGGTGGAACAATGAGCAGTTCTTC
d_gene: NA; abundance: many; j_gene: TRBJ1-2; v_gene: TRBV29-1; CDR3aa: CSVEDLSRPELTFNYGYTF; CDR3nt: TGCAGCGTTGAAGATCTATCAAGGCCCGAACTGACCTTTAACTATGGCTACACCTTC
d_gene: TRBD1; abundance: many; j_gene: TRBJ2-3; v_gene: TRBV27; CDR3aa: CASSFEQGLDTQYF; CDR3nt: TGTGCCAGCAGTTTTGAACAGGGGTTAGATACGCAGTATTTT
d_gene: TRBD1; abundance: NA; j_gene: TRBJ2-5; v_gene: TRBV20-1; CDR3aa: CSAGRQGETQYF; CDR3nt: TGCAGTGCGGGACGACAGGGAGAGACCCAGTACTTC
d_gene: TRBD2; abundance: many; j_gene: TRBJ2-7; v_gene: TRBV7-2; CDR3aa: CASSLKVGLAVQYF; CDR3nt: TGTGCCAGCAGCTTAAAAGTGGGACTAGCGGTACAGTACTTC
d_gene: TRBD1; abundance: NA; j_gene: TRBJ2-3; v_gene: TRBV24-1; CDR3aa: CATSARGDTQYF; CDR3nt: TGTGCCACCAGTGCCAGGGGGGATACGCAGTATTTT
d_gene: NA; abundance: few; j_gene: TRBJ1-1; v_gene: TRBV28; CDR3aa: CASSLVVPEAFF; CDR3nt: TGTGCCAGCAGTTTAGTGGTACCTGAAGCTTTCTTT
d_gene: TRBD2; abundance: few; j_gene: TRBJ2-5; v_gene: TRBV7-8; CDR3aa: CASSSTSPGETQYF; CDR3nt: TGTGCCAGCAGCTCGACTAGCCCTGGGGAGACCCAGTACTTC
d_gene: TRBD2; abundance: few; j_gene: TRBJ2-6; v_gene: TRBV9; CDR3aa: CASTGTSAGANVLTF; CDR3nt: TGTGCCAGCACCGGTACTAGCGCTGGGGCCAACGTCCTGACTTTC
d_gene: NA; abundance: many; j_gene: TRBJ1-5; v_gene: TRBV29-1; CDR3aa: CSAGDGVGQPQHF; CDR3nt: TGCAGCGCCGGGGACGGGGTGGGACAGCCCCAGCATTTT
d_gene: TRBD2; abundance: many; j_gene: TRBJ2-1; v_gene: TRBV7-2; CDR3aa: CASSFPPLIAGAPPYNEQFF; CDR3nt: TGTGCCAGCAGCTTCCCCCCGCTTATAGCGGGAGCCCCTCCCTACAATGAGCAGTTCTTC
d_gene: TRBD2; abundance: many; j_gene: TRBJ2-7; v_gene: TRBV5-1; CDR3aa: CASSVTSGGLYEQYF; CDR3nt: TGCGCCAGCAGCGTGACTAGCGGGGGATTGTACGAGCAGTACTTC
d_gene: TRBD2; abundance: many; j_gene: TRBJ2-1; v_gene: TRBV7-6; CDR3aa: CASSLGGTSYNEQFF; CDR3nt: TGTGCCAGCAGCCTGGGGGGGACCTCCTACAATGAGCAGTTCTTC
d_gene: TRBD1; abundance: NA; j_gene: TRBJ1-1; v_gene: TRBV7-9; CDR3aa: CASSLVQGAGYEAFF; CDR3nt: TGTGCCAGCAGCTTAGTACAGGGGGCCGGTTATGAAGCTTTCTTT
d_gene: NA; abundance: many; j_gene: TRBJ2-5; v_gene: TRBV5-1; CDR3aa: CASSLAAGVSGKTQYF; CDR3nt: TGCGCCAGCAGCTTGGCCGCAGGGGTCAGTGGAAAGACCCAGTACTTC
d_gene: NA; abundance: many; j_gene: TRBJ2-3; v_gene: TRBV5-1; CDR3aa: CASSLVTGVADTQYF; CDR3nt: TGCGCCAGCAGCTTGGTGACGGGAGTGGCAGATACGCAGTATTTT
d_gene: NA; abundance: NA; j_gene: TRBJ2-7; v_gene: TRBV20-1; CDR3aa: CSANAGTQTYEQYF; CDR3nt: TGCAGTGCTAACGCCGGGACCCAAACCTACGAGCAGTACTTC
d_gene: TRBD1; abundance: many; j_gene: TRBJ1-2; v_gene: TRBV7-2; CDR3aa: CASSLDRGRDGYTF; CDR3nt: TGTGCCAGCAGCTTAGACAGGGGGCGGGATGGCTACACCTTC
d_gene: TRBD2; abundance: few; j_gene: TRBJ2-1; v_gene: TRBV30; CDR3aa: CAWSVPSGGAFNEQFF; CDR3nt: TGTGCCTGGAGTGTACCATCGGGGGGGGCTTTCAATGAGCAGTTCTTC
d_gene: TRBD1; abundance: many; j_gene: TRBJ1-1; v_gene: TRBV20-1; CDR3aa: CSAPGRTGGLEAFF; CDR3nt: TGCAGTGCTCCCGGGCGGACAGGGGGCCTTGAAGCTTTCTTT
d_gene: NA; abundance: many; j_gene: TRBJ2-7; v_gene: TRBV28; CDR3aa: CASRPTGQVYEQYF; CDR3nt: TGTGCCAGCAGGCCGACGGGTCAGGTGTACGAGCAGTACTTC
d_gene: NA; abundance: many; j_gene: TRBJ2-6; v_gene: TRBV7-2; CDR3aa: CASSHSYRVLTF; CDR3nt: TGTGCCAGCAGCCACTCGTACCGGGTCCTGACTTTC
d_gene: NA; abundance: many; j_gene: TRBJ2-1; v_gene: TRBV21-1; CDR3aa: CASSKHRDRGYNEQFF; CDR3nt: TGTGCCAGCAGCAAACACCGGGACAGGGGATACAATGAGCAGTTCTTC
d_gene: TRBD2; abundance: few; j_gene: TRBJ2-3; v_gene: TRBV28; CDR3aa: CASSPYGGLAGRRGQYF; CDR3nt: TGTGCCAGCAGTCCGTACGGGGGACTAGCGGGCCGCCGAGGGCAGTATTTT
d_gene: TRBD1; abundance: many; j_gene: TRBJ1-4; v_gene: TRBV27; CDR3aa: CASSSRDRGPEKLFF; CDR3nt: TGTGCCAGCAGTTCCCGGGACAGGGGACCTGAAAAACTGTTTTTT
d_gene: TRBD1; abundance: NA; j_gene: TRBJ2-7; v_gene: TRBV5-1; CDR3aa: CASRPPGQTYEQYF; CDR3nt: TGCGCCAGCAGGCCTCCGGGACAGACCTACGAGCAGTACTTC
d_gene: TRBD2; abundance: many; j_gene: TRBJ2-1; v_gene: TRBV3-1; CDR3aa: CASSPVISGGPGSYNEQFF; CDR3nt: TGTGCCAGCAGCCCTGTCATTAGCGGGGGGCCGGGGAGTTACAATGAGCAGTTCTTC
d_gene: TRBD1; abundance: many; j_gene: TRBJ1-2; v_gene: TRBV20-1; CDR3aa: CSARDFGQGVGGGYTF; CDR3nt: TGCAGTGCTAGAGATTTCGGACAGGGGGTCGGAGGTGGCTACACCTTC
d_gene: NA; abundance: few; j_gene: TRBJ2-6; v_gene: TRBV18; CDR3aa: CASSPPTQQSGANVLTF; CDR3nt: TGTGCCAGCTCACCACCGACCCAACAGTCTGGGGCCAACGTCCTGACTTTC
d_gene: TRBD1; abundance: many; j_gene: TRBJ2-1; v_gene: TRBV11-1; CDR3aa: CASSSSGTVLVNEQFF; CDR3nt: TGTGCCAGCAGCTCTTCTGGGACAGTTTTGGTCAATGAGCAGTTCTTC
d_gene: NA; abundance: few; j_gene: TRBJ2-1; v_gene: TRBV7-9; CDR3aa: CASSLSGAPYNEQFF; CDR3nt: TGTGCCAGCAGCTTATCAGGGGCGCCGTACAATGAGCAGTTCTTC
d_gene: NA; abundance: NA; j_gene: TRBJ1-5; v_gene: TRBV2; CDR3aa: CASSPLQGGNQPQHF; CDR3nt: TGTGCCAGCAGCCCCTTACAGGGAGGTAATCAGCCCCAGCATTTT
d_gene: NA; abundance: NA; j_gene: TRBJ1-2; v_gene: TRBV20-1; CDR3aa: CSARAGAYGYTF; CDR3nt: TGCAGTGCTAGAGCGGGGGCCTATGGCTACACCTTC
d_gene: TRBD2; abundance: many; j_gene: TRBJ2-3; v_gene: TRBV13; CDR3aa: CASSLGTSGGADTQYF; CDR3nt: TGTGCCAGCAGCTTAGGGACTAGCGGGGGGGCAGATACGCAGTATTTT
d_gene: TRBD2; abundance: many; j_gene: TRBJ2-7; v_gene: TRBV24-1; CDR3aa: CATSDPRTSGYEQYF; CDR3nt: TGTGCCACCAGTGATCCTAGGACTAGCGGCTACGAGCAGTACTTC
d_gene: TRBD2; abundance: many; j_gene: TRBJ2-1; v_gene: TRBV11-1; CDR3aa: CASSFPGTSGNEQFF; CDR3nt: TGTGCCAGCAGCTTTCCCGGGACTAGCGGAAATGAGCAGTTCTTC